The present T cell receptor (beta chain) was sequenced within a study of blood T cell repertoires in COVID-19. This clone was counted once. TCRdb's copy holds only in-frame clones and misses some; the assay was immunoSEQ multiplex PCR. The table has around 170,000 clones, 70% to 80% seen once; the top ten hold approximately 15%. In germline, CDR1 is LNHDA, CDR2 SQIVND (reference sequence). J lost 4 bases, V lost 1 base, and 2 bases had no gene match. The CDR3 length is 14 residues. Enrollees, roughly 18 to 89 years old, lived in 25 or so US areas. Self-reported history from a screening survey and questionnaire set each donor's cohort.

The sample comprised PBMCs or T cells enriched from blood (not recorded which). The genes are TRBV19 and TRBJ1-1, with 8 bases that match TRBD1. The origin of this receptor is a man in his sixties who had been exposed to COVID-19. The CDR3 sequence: CASSIGQGSTEAFF. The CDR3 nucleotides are TGTGCCAGTAGTATAGGACAGGGGAGCACTGAAGCTTTCTTT.